These 27 T cell receptor beta chains originate from one sample sequenced in a study of blood T cell repertoires in COVID-19 (TCRdb year 2020). Library prep was done by the immunoSEQ multiplex PCR assay. Here the immuneACCESS table is served through TCRdb, limited to in-frame sequences with V and J called. Missing clones are a known gap in these copies; in checked studies unresolved V genes cover under half, and the rest lacks a known reason. Counted in this sample were around 310,000 clones; around 90% of them appeared once. The ten largest account for around 0.98% of the sample. Sequencing was done on a sample of peripheral blood. These receptors were collected from a woman aged 40 to 55 with COVID-19, enrolled during active disease.

The V gene is TRBV2, the J gene TRBJ2-3; D unclear. Trimming stripped 2 bases from V and 1 base from J, with 13 bases between. Germline V lookup: CDR1 SNHLY, CDR2 FYNNEI. The CDR3 loop spans 16 amino acids. The CDR3 spells CASSEPAASGTDTQYF. The CDR3 bases are TGTGCCAGCAGTGAACCGGCGGCCAGCGGCACAGATACGCAGTATTTT.

The J gene is TRBJ2-3, the V gene TRBV19; TRBD1 matches at 9 bases. Trimming cost V 7 bases and J 6 bases; bases outside gene matches: 11. This CDR3 comprises 15 residues. The germline gives CDR1 LNHDA, CDR2 SQIVND (reference sequence). The CDR3 is CASTDPGDRADTQYF. CDR3 nucleotides: TGTGCCAGTACCGACCCCGGGGACAGGGCGGATACGCAGTATTTT.

The sample holds a few counts of this clone. The chain is built from TRBV7-2 and TRBJ1-2; no definite D call. V shed 5 bases and J shed 2 bases, with 12 bases lying between them. The CDR3 length is 14 residues. CDR1 and CDR2 from the germline V gene are SGHTA and FQGNSA. The CDR3 region has the DNA TGTGCCAGCAGCCCCCGAGAGCCAAACTATGGCTACACCTTC. It specifies CASSPREPNYGYTF.

The chain carries TRBV6-2 or TRBV6-3 and TRBJ2-3; 10 bases agree with TRBD2. After removal of 6 bases from V and 8 bases from J, the junction contained 14 bases not matched to a gene. Germline V gives CDR1 MNHEY, CDR2 SVGEGT. This CDR3 has 16 residues. This chain's CDR3 is CASSQVASGRRVTQYF. CDR3 bases: TGTGCCAGCAGCCAAGTGGCTAGCGGGAGACGAGTTACGCAGTATTTT.

The gene calls are TRBV5-4 and TRBJ2-5, with TRBD1 matching over 7 bases. Per germline, CDR1 SGHNT and CDR2 YYREEE (reference sequence). The junction had 2 bases not matched to a gene; V was cut back by 1 base and J by 2 bases. The CDR3 has 14 residues. CDR3 residues: CASSLRTGQETQYF. CDR3 nucleotides: TGTGCCAGCAGCTTGAGGACAGGACAAGAGACCCAGTACTTC.

J is TRBJ1-4 and V is TRBV18; D is uncertain. Trimming took off 2 bases at V and 8 bases at J, with 12 bases between the two ends. The CDR3 is made up of 14 amino acids. Germline V gene lookup returns CDR1 KGHSH and CDR2 LQKENI. CDR3 region: CASSPNPTREKLFF. CDR3 in DNA: TGTGCCAGCTCACCAAACCCCACTCGCGAAAAACTGTTTTTT.

The V and J genes are TRBV18 and TRBJ2-6; D remains unclear. Germline CDR1 is KGHSH and CDR2 is LQKENI. The CDR3 is 18 amino acids. V shed 3 bases and J shed 0 bases, with 15 bases lying between them. The DNA for the CDR3 is TGTGCCAGCTCACCCACGGTCCTCTTATCCTCTGGGGCCAACGTCCTGACTTTC. This encodes CASSPTVLLSSGANVLTF.

As to this clone: Its ends do not fully match the called genes, so a read error is possible. V and J are TRBV6-5 and TRBJ2-1; D ambiguous. The germline V gene has CDR1 MNHEY and CDR2 SVGAGI. The CDR3 runs to 13 residues. The CDR3 spells CASSDSGEGEQFF. CDR3 DNA: TGTGCCAGCAGTGACTCAGGAGAAGGCGAGCAGTTCTTC.

This clone was detected only a few times. The chain carries TRBV7-9 and TRBJ2-7; tentatively, D is TRBD1 (5 bases). This CDR3 is built from 14 residues. V dropped 3 bases and J dropped 7 bases, with 16 bases sitting between them. Per the germline V gene, CDR1 is SEHNR and CDR2 is FQNEAQ (reference sequence). The CDR3: CASSFQGTGREQYF. CDR3 DNA sequence: TGTGCCAGCAGCTTCCAGGGAACAGGACGTGAGCAGTACTTC.

V usage is TRBV5-1 and J usage is TRBJ2-1; TRBD2 aligns across 10 bases. From germline, CDR1 is SGHRS and CDR2 YFSETQ. The CDR3 is 17 amino acids. The J segment lost 8 bases and the V segment lost 0 bases, leaving 11 bases of the junction unmatched. The DNA of the CDR3 is TGCGCCAGCAGCTTGGCCCTAGCGGGAGTGAATCTCGATGAGCAGTTCTTC. It yields the protein CASSLALAGVNLDEQFF. Full variable domain (rest looked up from reference TRBV5-1 and TRBJ2-1): KAGVTQTPRYLIKTRGQQVTLSCSPISGHRSVSWYQQTPGQGLQFLFEYFSETQRNKGNFPGRFSGRQFSNSRSEMNVSTLELGDSALYLCASSLALAGVNLDEQFFGPGTRLTVL.

As regards this clone: At one end the junction does not follow the germline gene, possibly because of a read error. The genes are TRBV11-1 and TRBJ1-4, with no clear D. CDR1 SGHAT and CDR2 FQDESV come from the germline V gene (reference sequence). This CDR3 is built from 9 residues. CDR3: CASSAHPVF. The DNA of the CDR3 is TGTGCCAGCAGCGCTCATCCAGTTTTT.

The chain recombines TRBV19 with TRBJ1-2, with D hard to call. The CDR3 contains 13 residues. Germline V gene data show CDR1 as LNHDA and CDR2 as SQIVND (reference sequence). V lost 7 bases, J lost 4 bases, and 13 bases lay in between. CDR3 nucleotide sequence: TGTGCCAGTACTGACATCGGTAGCTATGGCTACACCTTC. As protein: CASTDIGSYGYTF.

The J gene is TRBJ2-7, the V gene TRBV6-5; 8 nucleotides agree with TRBD1. J was trimmed by 5 bases and V by 6 bases; bases with no gene match: 9. There are 14 residues in the CDR3. The germline V gene has CDR1 MNHEY and CDR2 SVGAGI. CDR3 bases: TGTGCCAGCAGAGACGACAGGGGCCGGGACGAGCAGTACTTC. Its protein is CASRDDRGRDEQYF.

This chain joins TRBV6-2 or TRBV6-3 and TRBJ1-4, with 7 nucleotides matching TRBD1. The CDR3 extends over 15 amino acids. Germline V gives CDR1 MNHEY, CDR2 SVGEGT. The J segment lost 0 bases and the V segment lost 4 bases, leaving 2 bases of the junction unmatched. The CDR3, as DNA: TGTGCCAGCAGTTCCGGACAGGCAACTAATGAAAAACTGTTTTTT. As protein: CASSSGQATNEKLFF.

V gene TRBV9 combines with J gene TRBJ2-3; 7 nucleotides line up with TRBD1. Germline V gives CDR1 SGDLS, CDR2 YYNGEE. The ends lost 1 base at V and 8 bases at J; junction bases unmatched: 4. The CDR3 has 13 residues. Here the CDR3 reads CASSVSGQSTQYF. The CDR3 nucleotides read TGTGCCAGCAGCGTATCGGGACAGAGTACGCAGTATTTT.

The rearrangement uses TRBV7-9 and TRBJ2-1; 7 bases match TRBD1. The CDR3 is 15 amino acids. CDR1 is SEHNR, CDR2 FQNEAQ, per germline (reference sequence). V trimming: 2 bases; J trimming: 1 base; junction bases outside the gene matches: 2. The CDR3 spells CASSLTGVSYNEQFF. In DNA, the CDR3 is TGTGCCAGCAGCTTAACAGGGGTATCCTACAATGAGCAGTTCTTC.

The DNA for the CDR3 is TGTGCCAGCAGTGACTCGAGGGCTACAGGCTACACCTTC. This encodes CASSDSRATGYTF. This chain joins TRBV6-4 and TRBJ1-2, with no clear D. Germline CDR1 reads MRHNA; CDR2 reads SNTAGT. This CDR3 spans 13 amino acids. Trimming removed 0 bases from V and 8 bases from J, with 10 bases in between.

The chain combines TRBV4-3 with TRBJ1-2; D is unresolved. The CDR3 has 13 residues. V dropped 0 bases and J dropped 4 bases, with 6 bases sitting between them. CDR1 is LGHNA, CDR2 YSLEER, per germline. DNA of the CDR3: TGCGCCAGCAGCCAAGATAGCAGCTATGGCTACACCTTC. It is translated as CASSQDSSYGYTF.

The CDR3 sequence: CASSLGGGSPNSPLHF. For the CDR3, the DNA is TGTGCCAGCAGCTTAGGAGGCGGATCCCCGAATTCACCCCTCCACTTT. The chain uses TRBV11-3 and TRBJ1-6; D unresolved. Trimming removed 1 base from V and 7 bases from J, with 14 bases in between. CDR3 length: 16 residues. Germline assignment: CDR1 SGHNT and CDR2 YENEEA.

The chain joins TRBV28 to TRBJ2-7; D is perhaps TRBD2 (6 bases). From germline, CDR1 is MDHEN and CDR2 SYDVKM. Trimming took 4 bases from V and 2 from J, leaving 12 bases between them. The CDR3 loop spans 14 amino acids. CDR3 residues: CASSSRDFPYEQYF. CDR3 coding DNA: TGTGCCAGCAGTTCCCGGGACTTCCCCTACGAGCAGTACTTC.

The rearrangement uses TRBV19 and TRBJ2-2; 10 nucleotides agree with TRBD1. CDR1 is LNHDA and CDR2 is SQIVND in the germline V gene (reference sequence). The CDR3 has 15 amino acids. The V gene end was trimmed by 5 bases and the J gene end by 3 bases; junction bases not matched to a gene: 3. CDR3 coding DNA: TGTGCCAGTAGTGGGGGACAGGGGCACACCGGGGAGCTGTTTTTT. Its protein is CASSGGQGHTGELFF. Together with reference TRBV19 and TRBJ2-2, the CDR3 gives the full variable domain: DGGITQSPKYLFRKEGQNVTLSCEQNLNHDAMYWYRQDPGQGLRLIYYSQIVNDFQKGDIAEGYSVSREKKESFPLTVTSAQKNPTAFYLCASSGGQGHTGELFFGEGSRLTVL.

This chain links TRBV7-9 with TRBJ2-5; TRBD2 matches 7 bases. The CDR3 spans 18 residues. Trimming cost V 8 bases and J 0 bases; bases outside gene matches: 18. CDR1 and CDR2 from the germline V gene are SEHNR and FQNEAQ (reference sequence). The CDR3 DNA reads as TGTGCCAGCCGAGTGGGGCGGGAGACGTGGAAATACCAAGAGACCCAGTACTTC. It translates to CASRVGRETWKYQETQYF.

The chain couples TRBV27 to TRBJ1-4; D is unclear. V lost 7 bases to trimming and J lost 10 bases, with 13 bases between them. The CDR3 spans 12 residues. Germline CDR1 MNHEY, CDR2 SMNVEV (reference sequence). As DNA, the CDR3 is TGTGCCAGCAATCCGGGGTGGGGAAAACTGTTTTTT. Translated, it gives CASNPGWGKLFF.

The table lists this clone with a count of one. The CDR3 region has the DNA TGTGCCAGCAGCTTAGGGGGGACCGGGGGTGAAAAACTGTTTTTT. Amino acid sequence: CASSLGGTGGEKLFF. The chain links TRBV7-2 to TRBJ1-4; possible D gene TRBD1, 5 bases. Trimming took off 1 base at V and 7 bases at J, with 13 bases between the two ends. This CDR3 comprises 15 residues. Germline V gives CDR1 SGHTA, CDR2 FQGNSA.

The chain couples TRBV4-3 to TRBJ1-3, with TRBD1 as a possible D gene (5 bases). CDR1 is LGHNA and CDR2 is YSLEER in the germline V gene. V was clipped by 0 bases and J by 4 bases, with 13 bases between them. The CDR3 has 16 residues. The CDR3 region has the DNA TGCGCCAGCAGCCAAGAGGATCGCGGGGCGGGAAACACCATATATTTT. Amino acid sequence: CASSQEDRGAGNTIYF.

J is TRBJ2-1 and V is TRBV9; 13 nucleotides align to TRBD2. CDR3 size: 20 residues. From germline, CDR1 is SGDLS and CDR2 YYNGEE. V gave up 4 bases and J gave up 0 bases; unmatched junction bases: 13. The chain's CDR3 is CASSHPPGLAGLSSYNEQFF. In DNA, the CDR3 is TGTGCCAGCAGCCACCCACCGGGACTAGCGGGATTAAGCTCCTACAATGAGCAGTTCTTC.

The chain joins TRBV6-5 to TRBJ1-2, with D possibly being TRBD1 (6 bases). The CDR3 has 12 residues. Germline assignment: CDR1 MNHEY and CDR2 SVGAGI. Trimming shortened V by 6 bases and J by 4 bases, and 9 bases separated the two germline ends. CDR3 nucleotide sequence: TGTGCCAGCAGGGCGGACAGCTATGGCTACACCTTC. It yields the protein CASRADSYGYTF.